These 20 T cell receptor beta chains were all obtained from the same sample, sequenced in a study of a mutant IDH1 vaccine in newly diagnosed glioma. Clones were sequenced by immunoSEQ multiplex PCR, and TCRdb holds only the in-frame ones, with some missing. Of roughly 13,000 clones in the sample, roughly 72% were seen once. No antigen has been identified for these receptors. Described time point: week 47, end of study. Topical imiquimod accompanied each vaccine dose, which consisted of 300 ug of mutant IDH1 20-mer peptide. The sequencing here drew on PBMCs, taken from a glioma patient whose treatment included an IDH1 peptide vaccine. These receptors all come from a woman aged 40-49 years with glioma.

CDR3 DNA: TGTGCCACCAGCAGGCCCCCTGAGAACTATGGCTACACCTTC. The encoded protein is CATSRPPENYGYTF. The chain joins TRBV15 to TRBJ1-2, with D unclear. Germline-derived CDR1 and CDR2 are LNHNV and YYDKDF (reference sequence). V shed 3 bases and J shed 2 bases, with 10 bases lying between them. The CDR3 is 14 amino acids.

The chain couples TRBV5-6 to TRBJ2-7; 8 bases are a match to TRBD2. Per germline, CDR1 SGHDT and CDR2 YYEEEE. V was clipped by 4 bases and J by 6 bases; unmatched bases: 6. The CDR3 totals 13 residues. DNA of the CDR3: TGTGCCAGCAGCGAGGGACTAGTGCGCGAGCAGTACTTC. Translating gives CASSEGLVREQYF.

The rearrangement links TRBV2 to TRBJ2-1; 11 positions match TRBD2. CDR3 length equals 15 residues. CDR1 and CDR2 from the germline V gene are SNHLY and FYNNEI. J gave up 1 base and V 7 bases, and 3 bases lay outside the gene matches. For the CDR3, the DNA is TGTGCCAGCAAACGACTAGCGGGGTCCTACAATGAGCAGTTCTTC. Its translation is CASKRLAGSYNEQFF.

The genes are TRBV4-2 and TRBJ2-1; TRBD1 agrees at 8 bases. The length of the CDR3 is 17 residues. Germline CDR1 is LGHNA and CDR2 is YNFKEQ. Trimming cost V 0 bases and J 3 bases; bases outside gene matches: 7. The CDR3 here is CASSQDQGALYYNEQFF. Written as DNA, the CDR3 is TGTGCCAGCAGCCAAGATCAGGGGGCTCTCTACTACAATGAGCAGTTCTTC.

CDR3 amino acids: CASSLLDTSTDTQYF. CDR3 DNA: TGTGCCAGCAGTTTACTAGATACTAGCACAGATACGCAGTATTTT. The V call is TRBV28, the J call TRBJ2-3; D uncertain. The ends were cut back, 2 bases at V and 0 bases at J, with 9 bases in the middle. This CDR3 has 15 residues. CDR1 is MDHEN and CDR2 is SYDVKM in the germline V gene.

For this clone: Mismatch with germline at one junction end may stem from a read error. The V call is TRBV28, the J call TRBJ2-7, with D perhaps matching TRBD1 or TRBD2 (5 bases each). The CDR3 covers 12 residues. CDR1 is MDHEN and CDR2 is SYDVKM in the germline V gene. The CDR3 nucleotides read TGTGCCAGCAGCAATCACCGGGACCGGGTTATGTTC. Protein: CASSNHRDRVMF.

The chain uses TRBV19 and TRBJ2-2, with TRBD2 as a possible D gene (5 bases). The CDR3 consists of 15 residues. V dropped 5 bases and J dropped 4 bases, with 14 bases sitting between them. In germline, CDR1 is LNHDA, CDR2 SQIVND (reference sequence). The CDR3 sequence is CASSPTGFSTGELFF. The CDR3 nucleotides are TGTGCCAGTAGTCCCACGGGGTTCTCCACCGGGGAGCTGTTTTTT.

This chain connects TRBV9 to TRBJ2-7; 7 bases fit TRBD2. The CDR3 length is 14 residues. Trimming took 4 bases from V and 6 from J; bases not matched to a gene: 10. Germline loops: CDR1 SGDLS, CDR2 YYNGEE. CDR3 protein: CASSMGGVGREQYF. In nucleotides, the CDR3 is TGTGCCAGCAGCATGGGGGGGGTTGGACGCGAGCAGTACTTC.

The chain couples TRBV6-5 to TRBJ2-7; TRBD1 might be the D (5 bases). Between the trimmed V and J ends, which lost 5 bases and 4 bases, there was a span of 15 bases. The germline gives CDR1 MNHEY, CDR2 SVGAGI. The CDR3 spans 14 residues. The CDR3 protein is CASSNGARQYEQYF. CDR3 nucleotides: TGTGCCAGCAGTAATGGGGCCCGGCAGTACGAGCAGTACTTC.

The CDR3 protein is CSVKKLQGMNTEAFF. In DNA form, the CDR3 reads TGCAGCGTTAAAAAACTTCAGGGTATGAACACTGAAGCTTTCTTT. The chain employs TRBV29-1 and TRBJ1-1; perhaps TRBD1 as D (5 bases). The CDR3 covers 15 residues. Germline-derived CDR1 and CDR2 are SQVTM and ANQGSEA. V was trimmed by 5 bases and J by 0 bases, leaving 16 bases between them.

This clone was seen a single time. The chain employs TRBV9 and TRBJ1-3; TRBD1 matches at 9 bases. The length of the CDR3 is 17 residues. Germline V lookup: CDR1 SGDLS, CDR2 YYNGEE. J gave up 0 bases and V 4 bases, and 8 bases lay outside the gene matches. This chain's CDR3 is CASSSFGTGTSGNTIYF. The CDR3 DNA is TGTGCCAGCAGCTCTTTCGGGACAGGGACCTCTGGAAACACCATATATTTT.

CDR3 DNA: TGTGCCAGCAGCTTAGAGGGGGGGGAGCAGTACTTC. This encodes CASSLEGGEQYF. The V gene is TRBV7-9, the J gene TRBJ2-7; weak D call: TRBD2 (7 bases). V dropped 1 base and J dropped 7 bases, with 8 bases sitting between them. This CDR3 has 12 amino acids. Germline assignment: CDR1 SEHNR and CDR2 FQNEAQ (reference sequence).

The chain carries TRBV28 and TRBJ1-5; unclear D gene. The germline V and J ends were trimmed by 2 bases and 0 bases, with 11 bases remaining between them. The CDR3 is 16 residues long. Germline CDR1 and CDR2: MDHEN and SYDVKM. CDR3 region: CASSLMAVSSNQPQHF. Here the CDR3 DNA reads TGTGCCAGCAGTTTAATGGCCGTCTCTAGCAATCAGCCCCAGCATTTT.

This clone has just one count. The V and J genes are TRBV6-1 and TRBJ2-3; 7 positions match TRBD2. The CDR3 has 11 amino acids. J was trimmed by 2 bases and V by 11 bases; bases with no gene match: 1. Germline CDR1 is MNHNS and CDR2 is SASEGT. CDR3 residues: CAGRDTDTQYF. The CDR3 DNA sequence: TGTGCCGGGAGGGACACAGATACGCAGTATTTT.

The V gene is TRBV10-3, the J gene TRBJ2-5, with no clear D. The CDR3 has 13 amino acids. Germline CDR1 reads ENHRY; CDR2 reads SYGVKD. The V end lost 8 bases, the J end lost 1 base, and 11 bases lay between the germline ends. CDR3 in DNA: TGTGCCATCGGAGCTGCCCTCCAAGAGACCCAGTACTTC. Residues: CAIGAALQETQYF.

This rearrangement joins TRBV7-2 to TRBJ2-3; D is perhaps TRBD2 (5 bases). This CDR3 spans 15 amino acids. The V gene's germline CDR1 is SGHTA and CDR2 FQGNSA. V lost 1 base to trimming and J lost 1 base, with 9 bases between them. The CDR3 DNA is TGTGCCAGCAGCTTAGGAGGACTGGGCACAGATACGCAGTATTTT. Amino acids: CASSLGGLGTDTQYF.

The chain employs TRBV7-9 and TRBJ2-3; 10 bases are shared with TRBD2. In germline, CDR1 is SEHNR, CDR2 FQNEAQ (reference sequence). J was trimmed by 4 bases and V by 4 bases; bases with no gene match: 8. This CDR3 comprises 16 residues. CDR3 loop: CASSSHRTSGPDTQYF. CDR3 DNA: TGTGCCAGCAGCTCACACCGGACTAGCGGACCAGATACGCAGTATTTT.

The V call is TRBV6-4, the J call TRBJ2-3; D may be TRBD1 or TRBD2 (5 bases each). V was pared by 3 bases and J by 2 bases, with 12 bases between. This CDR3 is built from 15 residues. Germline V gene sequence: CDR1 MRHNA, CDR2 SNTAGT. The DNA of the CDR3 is TGTGCCAGCAGTGAAGGCCGGGACCACACAGATACGCAGTATTTT. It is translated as CASSEGRDHTDTQYF.

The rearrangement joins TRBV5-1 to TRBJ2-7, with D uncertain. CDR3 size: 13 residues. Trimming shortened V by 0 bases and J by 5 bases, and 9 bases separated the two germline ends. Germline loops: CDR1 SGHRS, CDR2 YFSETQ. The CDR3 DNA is TGCGCCAGCAGCTTGGGGTTATCCGACGAGCAGTACTTC. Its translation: CASSLGLSDEQYF.

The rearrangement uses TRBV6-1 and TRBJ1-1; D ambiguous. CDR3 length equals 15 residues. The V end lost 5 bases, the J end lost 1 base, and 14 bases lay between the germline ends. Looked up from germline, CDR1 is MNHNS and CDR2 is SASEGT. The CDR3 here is CASSPFIEGNTEAFF. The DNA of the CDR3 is TGTGCCAGCAGTCCCTTCATCGAGGGGAACACTGAAGCTTTCTTT.